The rows below give T cell receptor beta chains drawn from one sample of a study of a mutant IDH1 vaccine in newly diagnosed glioma. Assay: immunoSEQ multiplex PCR; the TCRdb copy retains only in-frame clones and omits some. Of 35,000 or so clones listed, approximately 80% are singletons. No antigens are known for them. The sample consisted of peripheral blood mononuclear cells (PBMCs), taken from a glioma patient whose treatment included an IDH1 peptide vaccine. The receptors originated from a young woman with glioma. Some clones in this sample may be carry-over from other donors' samples. CDR3s leave out the opening cysteine and the closing phenylalanine or tryptophan. Fields, in order: J gene, clone size, V gene, CDR3 protein. Not all rows give a size; the values are once, few, many and, for expanded clones, a class.

J gene: TRBJ1-5
clone size: NA
V gene: TRBV19
CDR3 protein: ASSGGSTGTNQPQH

J gene: TRBJ1-5
clone size: NA
V gene: TRBV5-6
CDR3 protein: ASSLLGAGYQPQH

J gene: TRBJ2-5
clone size: once
V gene: TRBV5-1
CDR3 protein: ASSATSGRADGKTQY

J gene: TRBJ2-1
clone size: NA
V gene: TRBV30
CDR3 protein: AWNGEGEQF

J gene: TRBJ1-2
clone size: NA
V gene: TRBV5-6
CDR3 protein: ASGDRGLNYGYT

J gene: TRBJ1-5
clone size: NA
V gene: TRBV19
CDR3 protein: ASRGASNQPQH

J gene: TRBJ2-5
clone size: NA
V gene: TRBV29-1
CDR3 protein: SADSTSGSQETQY

J gene: TRBJ2-3
clone size: medium-sized
V gene: TRBV4-1
CDR3 protein: ASSQGQDTQY

J gene: TRBJ2-1
clone size: NA
V gene: TRBV18
CDR3 protein: ASSQGNSGSLGNEQF

J gene: TRBJ1-2
clone size: NA
V gene: TRBV7-2
CDR3 protein: ASSYWGGTPTGYT

J gene: TRBJ2-7
clone size: NA
V gene: TRBV10-2
CDR3 protein: ASRHGTSGLPYEQY

J gene: TRBJ1-5
clone size: NA
V gene: TRBV10-3
CDR3 protein: AIGRQGAPGGPQH

J gene: TRBJ1-5
clone size: NA
V gene: TRBV25-1
CDR3 protein: ASSEYGESQH

J gene: TRBJ2-1
clone size: NA
V gene: TRBV10-1
CDR3 protein: ARAGGLAGSIAYNEQF

J gene: TRBJ1-2
clone size: NA
V gene: TRBV9
CDR3 protein: ASSVGPGYT

J gene: TRBJ2-1
clone size: NA
V gene: TRBV29-1
CDR3 protein: SVEDRARIARRGNEQF

J gene: TRBJ2-5
clone size: NA
V gene: TRBV5-4
CDR3 protein: ASSLVGVGTQY

J gene: TRBJ1-5
clone size: NA
V gene: TRBV27
CDR3 protein: ASSSRRGSNQPQH

J gene: TRBJ2-1
clone size: few
V gene: TRBV7-2
CDR3 protein: ASSLSLAGGNEQF

J gene: TRBJ2-2
clone size: few
V gene: TRBV30
CDR3 protein: AWSVLGLTLSGELF

J gene: TRBJ1-2
clone size: few
V gene: TRBV6-4
CDR3 protein: ASSDSMVQGYGYT

J gene: TRBJ1-2
clone size: NA
V gene: TRBV29-1
CDR3 protein: SVGVDRRYGYT

J gene: TRBJ2-2
clone size: NA
V gene: TRBV11-2
CDR3 protein: ASSSLRGTGELF

J gene: TRBJ1-1
clone size: NA
V gene: TRBV27
CDR3 protein: ASSLKGSLQGAPEAF

J gene: TRBJ2-5
clone size: NA
V gene: TRBV19
CDR3 protein: ASSTWGETGDGATQY

J gene: TRBJ2-5
clone size: NA
V gene: TRBV27
CDR3 protein: ASSSRAAGRETQY

J gene: TRBJ2-7
clone size: NA
V gene: TRBV6-1
CDR3 protein: ASSRGQGAYEQY

J gene: TRBJ1-5
clone size: NA
V gene: TRBV6-1
CDR3 protein: ASSGTGGGSNQPQH

J gene: TRBJ1-1
clone size: NA
V gene: TRBV9
CDR3 protein: ASTKGFGGTEAF

J gene: TRBJ2-2
clone size: once
V gene: TRBV4-1
CDR3 protein: ASSQGPTGANTGELF

J gene: TRBJ1-5
clone size: NA
V gene: TRBV7-9
CDR3 protein: ASSLGGQGGRRQPQH

J gene: TRBJ1-2
clone size: NA
V gene: TRBV27
CDR3 protein: ASSYLWTGNDGYT

J gene: TRBJ2-1
clone size: NA
V gene: TRBV27
CDR3 protein: ATLTLYNEQF

J gene: TRBJ2-1
clone size: few
V gene: TRBV9
CDR3 protein: ASSVGSGRWGRYNEQF

J gene: TRBJ2-7
clone size: NA
V gene: TRBV5-8
CDR3 protein: ASSALFEFRNGEQY

J gene: TRBJ2-4
clone size: few
V gene: TRBV6-6
CDR3 protein: ASSSHSLLAKNIQY

J gene: TRBJ1-1
clone size: NA
V gene: TRBV7-9
CDR3 protein: ASSLEKGTEAF

J gene: TRBJ2-2
clone size: NA
V gene: TRBV13
CDR3 protein: ASSITASGSAGELF

J gene: TRBJ2-3
clone size: once
V gene: TRBV30
CDR3 protein: AWARSGLDTLY

J gene: TRBJ2-1
clone size: NA
V gene: TRBV5-1
CDR3 protein: ASSFRVTVLSLNEQF

J gene: TRBJ2-7
clone size: NA
V gene: TRBV29-1
CDR3 protein: SVPGCGGSYEQY

J gene: TRBJ1-2
clone size: NA
V gene: TRBV28
CDR3 protein: ASSLTGESYGYT

J gene: TRBJ2-3
clone size: once
V gene: TRBV7-8
CDR3 protein: ASSLAEVGGGTDTQY

J gene: TRBJ1-2
clone size: few
V gene: TRBV29-1
CDR3 protein: SVVGGNLYGYT

J gene: TRBJ2-7
clone size: once
V gene: TRBV14
CDR3 protein: ASSQGTSGSYEQY

J gene: TRBJ1-2
clone size: NA
V gene: TRBV19
CDR3 protein: ATLQGGYGYT

J gene: TRBJ1-6
clone size: NA
V gene: TRBV30
CDR3 protein: AWSPQQGFGNSPLH

J gene: TRBJ2-2
clone size: NA
V gene: TRBV29-1
CDR3 protein: SVDRREGTGELF

J gene: TRBJ2-7
clone size: few
V gene: TRBV27
CDR3 protein: ASSSLTGLGGNYEQY

J gene: TRBJ2-7
clone size: NA
V gene: TRBV5-4
CDR3 protein: ASSSASDSYEQY

J gene: TRBJ2-1
clone size: NA
V gene: TRBV6-5
CDR3 protein: ASSIRGELYNEQF

J gene: TRBJ2-5
clone size: NA
V gene: TRBV29-1
CDR3 protein: SVLGLAGEETQY

J gene: TRBJ2-2
clone size: NA
V gene: TRBV28
CDR3 protein: ASNTPNTGELF

J gene: TRBJ2-7
clone size: NA
V gene: TRBV21-1
CDR3 protein: ASSVARDGLDSYEQY

J gene: TRBJ1-1
clone size: NA
V gene: TRBV2
CDR3 protein: ASSGTGRDTEAF

J gene: TRBJ1-5
clone size: NA
V gene: TRBV28
CDR3 protein: ASSLRAQPQH

J gene: TRBJ2-7
clone size: NA
V gene: TRBV6-4
CDR3 protein: ASSILAGAPYEQY

J gene: TRBJ2-7
clone size: NA
V gene: TRBV5-6
CDR3 protein: ASSYISGTVRGEQY